The T cell receptor beta chain under discussion was sequenced for a study of CD8 T cells in Susac syndrome. With 4 bases removed from V and 6 bases from J, the gap between germline ends came to 16 bases. CDR1 and CDR2 (germline): SGHDN, FVKESK. The CDR3 sequence is 14 residues long. Notes on the study in general: The study acknowledged a relatively small number of individuals in its TCR sequencing and HLA analysis.

Random hexamers were used to reverse transcribe an amount of about 0.45 to 1 ug RNA. The TCR beta CDR3 was amplified by immunoSEQ multiplex PCR across 54 Vbeta, 13 Jbeta. Using its own MiXCR run on the immunoSEQ multiplex PCR reads, TCRdb lists one record per CDR3 protein. The data contain under 95,000 distinct CDR3 sequences, 90% to 95% of them singletons. Sequencing targeted TCR beta in blood CD8+ and CD4+ T cells. To note about this clonotype: The target antigen is unknown.

This chain connects TRBV14 to TRBJ2-7, with a weak D call TRBD1 (5 bases). This clonotype was sampled from a human donor with Susac syndrome. Material for sequencing was CD4+ T cells from PBMCs. Here the CDR3 reads CASSPAAGFTEQYF. The CDR3, as DNA: TGTGCCAGCAGCCCGGCGGCAGGGTTCACCGAGCAGTACTTC.